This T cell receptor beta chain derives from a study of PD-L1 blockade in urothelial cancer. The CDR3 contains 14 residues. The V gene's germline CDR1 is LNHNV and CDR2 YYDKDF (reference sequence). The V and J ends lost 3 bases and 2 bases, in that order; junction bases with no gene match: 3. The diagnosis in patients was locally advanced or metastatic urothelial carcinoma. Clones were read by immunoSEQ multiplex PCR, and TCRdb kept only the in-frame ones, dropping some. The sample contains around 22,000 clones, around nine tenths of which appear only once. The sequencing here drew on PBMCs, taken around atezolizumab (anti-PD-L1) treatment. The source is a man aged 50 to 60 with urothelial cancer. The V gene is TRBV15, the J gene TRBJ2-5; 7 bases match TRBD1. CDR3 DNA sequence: TGTGCCACCAGCAGCCCGGGACAGCAAGAGACCCAGTACTTC. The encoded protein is CATSSPGQQETQYF. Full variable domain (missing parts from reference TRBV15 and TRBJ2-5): DAMVIQNPRYQVTQFGKPVTLSCSQTLNHNVMYWYQQKSSQAPKLLFHYYDKDFNNEADTPDNFQSRRPNTSFCFLDIRSPGLGDTAMYLCATSSPGQQETQYFGPGTRLLVL.